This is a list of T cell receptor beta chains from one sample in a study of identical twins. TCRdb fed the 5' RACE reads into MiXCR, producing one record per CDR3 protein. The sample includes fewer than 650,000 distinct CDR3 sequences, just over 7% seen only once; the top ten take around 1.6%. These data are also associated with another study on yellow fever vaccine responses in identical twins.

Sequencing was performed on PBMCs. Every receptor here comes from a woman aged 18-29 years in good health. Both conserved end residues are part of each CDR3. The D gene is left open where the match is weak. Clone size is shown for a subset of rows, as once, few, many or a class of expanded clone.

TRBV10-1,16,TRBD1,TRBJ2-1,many,TGCGCCAGCAGTGAGTCGGGACAGGGAATCTACAATGAGCAGTTCTTC,CASSESGQGIYNEQFF
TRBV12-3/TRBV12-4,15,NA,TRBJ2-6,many,TGTGCCAGCAGTTTTTCTGGGGCTGGGGCCAACGTCCTGACTTTC,CASSFSGAGANVLTF
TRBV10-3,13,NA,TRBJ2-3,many,TGTGCCATCAGTTCGCGCGACCTAGATACGCAGTATTTT,CAISSRDLDTQYF
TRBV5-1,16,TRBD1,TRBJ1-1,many,TGCGCCAGCAGCGGGGGACAGGGGGCTTTGGGCACTGAAGCTTTCTTT,CASSGGQGALGTEAFF
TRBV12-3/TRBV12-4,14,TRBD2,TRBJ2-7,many,TGTGCCAGCAGGGCAACTAGCGGGAGCCACGAGCAGTACTTC,CASRATSGSHEQYF
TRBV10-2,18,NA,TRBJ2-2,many,TGCGCCAGCAGTCGGGAAGTTTGGGGGGATGGGAACACCGGGGAGCTGTTTTTT,CASSREVWGDGNTGELFF
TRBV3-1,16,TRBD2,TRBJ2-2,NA,TGTGCCAGCAGCAAGCGGGGGCCAACGAACACCGGGGAGCTGTTTTTT,CASSKRGPTNTGELFF
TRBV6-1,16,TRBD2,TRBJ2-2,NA,TGTGCCACATCGACTAGCGGGGGTTCGAACACCGGGGAGCTGTTTTTT,CATSTSGGSNTGELFF
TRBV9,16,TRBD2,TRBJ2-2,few,TGTGCCAGCAGCGGGAGCGGGAGTGGTGTTGAGGGGGAGCTGTTTTTT,CASSGSGSGVEGELFF
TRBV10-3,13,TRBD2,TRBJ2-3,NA,TGTGCCATCAAGCGGGAGGGGGGCGATACGCAGTATTTT,CAIKREGGDTQYF
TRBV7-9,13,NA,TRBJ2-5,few,TGTGCCAGCAGCTGGGGGGAGTCAGAGACCCAGTACTTC,CASSWGESETQYF
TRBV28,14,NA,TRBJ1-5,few,TGTGCCAGCAGCGGGGGACTGATCAATCAGCCCCAGCATTTT,CASSGGLINQPQHF
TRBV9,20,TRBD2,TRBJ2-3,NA,TGTGCCAGCAACTCCCAGGGCCCGGCTAGCGGCGACTATAGCACAGATACGCAGTATTTT,CASNSQGPASGDYSTDTQYF
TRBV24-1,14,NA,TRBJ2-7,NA,TGTGCCACCAGTGATTTCGGACGTCCCTACGAGCAGTACTTC,CATSDFGRPYEQYF
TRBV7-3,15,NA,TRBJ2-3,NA,TGTGCCAGCAGCATTGGGATCTCTAGCACAGATACGCAGTATTTT,CASSIGISSTDTQYF
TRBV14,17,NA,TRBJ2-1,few,TGTGCCAGCAGCCATGGGCGGGCCACCCATTCCTACAATGAGCAGTTCTTC,CASSHGRATHSYNEQFF
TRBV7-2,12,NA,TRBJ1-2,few,TGTGCCAGCAGCCCAAGCGGGTATGGCTACACCTTC,CASSPSGYGYTF
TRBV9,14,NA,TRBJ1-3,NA,TGTGCCAGCAGCGTAGGGGACGGAGGAAACACCATATATTTT,CASSVGDGGNTIYF
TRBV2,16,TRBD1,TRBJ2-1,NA,TGTGCCAGCAGTCAAGAGGGCGGGACAGGATACAATGAGCAGTTCTTC,CASSQEGGTGYNEQFF
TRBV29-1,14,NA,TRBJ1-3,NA,TGCAGCGTTGAAGCAGGGTTCTCTGGAAACACCATATATTTT,CSVEAGFSGNTIYF
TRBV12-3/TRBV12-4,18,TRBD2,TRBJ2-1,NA,TGTGCCAGCAGTGACCCAGGACTAGCGGGAGGGCCGTTCGATGAGCAGTTCTTC,CASSDPGLAGGPFDEQFF
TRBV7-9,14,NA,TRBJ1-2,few,TGTGCCAGCAACCCCCCCCGGGTAGATCATGGCTACACCTTC,CASNPPRVDHGYTF
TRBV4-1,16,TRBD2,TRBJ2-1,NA,TGCGCCAGCAGCCTCCGGGGGGGGTCGAACGGGGATGAGCAGTTCTTC,CASSLRGGSNGDEQFF
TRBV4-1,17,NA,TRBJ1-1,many,TGCGCCAGCAGCAGTCCCCACGGGCTTTCGGCGAACACTGAAGCTTTCTTT,CASSSPHGLSANTEAFF
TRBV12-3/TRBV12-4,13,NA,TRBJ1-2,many,TGTGCCAGCGCACACCCACCTAACTATGGCTACACCTTC,CASAHPPNYGYTF
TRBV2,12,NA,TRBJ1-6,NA,TGTGCCAGCAGACTCCCGAATTCACCCCTCCACTTT,CASRLPNSPLHF
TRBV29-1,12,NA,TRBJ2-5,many,TGCAGCGTCGGGGTTTACCAAGAGACCCAGTACTTC,CSVGVYQETQYF
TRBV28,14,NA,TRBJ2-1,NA,TGTGCCAGCAGCCTGACAGATACCTACAATGAGCAGTTCTTC,CASSLTDTYNEQFF
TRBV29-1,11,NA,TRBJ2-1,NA,TGCAGCGTTGAAGCCGGCAATGAGCAGTTCTTC,CSVEAGNEQFF
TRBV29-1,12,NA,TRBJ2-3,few,TGCAGCGGGGGACTGAGCGGGGATACGCAGTATTTT,CSGGLSGDTQYF
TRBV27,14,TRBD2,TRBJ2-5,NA,TGTGCCAGCAGGGAGGGGACCACGGGGGGGACCCAGTACTTC,CASREGTTGGTQYF
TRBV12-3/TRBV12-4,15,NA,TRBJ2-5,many,TGTGCCAGCAGTTTAGGGCTAGCTGCCCGGGAGACCCAGTACTTC,CASSLGLAARETQYF
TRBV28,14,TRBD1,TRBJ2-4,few,TGTGCCAGCAGAGGGACAGGGATGGCAAACATTCAGTACTTC,CASRGTGMANIQYF
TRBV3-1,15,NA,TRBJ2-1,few,TGTGCCAGCAGCCAACCCAGGGGCCTCGACAATGAGCAGTTCTTC,CASSQPRGLDNEQFF
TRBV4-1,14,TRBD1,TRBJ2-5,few,TGCGCCAGCAGCCAGGGGACAGGGAAAGAGACCCAGTACTTC,CASSQGTGKETQYF
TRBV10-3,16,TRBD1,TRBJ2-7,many,TGTGCCATCAGTAAGACAGGGGAAGTTCTTATTATCGAGCAGTACTTC,CAISKTGEVLIIEQYF
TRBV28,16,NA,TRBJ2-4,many,TGTGCCAGCAGTCAGTTTTGGGGTTTAGCCAAAAACATTCAGTACTTC,CASSQFWGLAKNIQYF
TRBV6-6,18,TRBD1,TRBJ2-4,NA,TGTGCCAGCAGCCCCCTGCGGCTACAGGGGCTAGCCAAAAACATTCAGTACTTC,CASSPLRLQGLAKNIQYF
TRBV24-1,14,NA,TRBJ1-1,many,TGTGCCACCAGAGGAGAGGACAGATTCTCTGAAGCTTTCTTT,CATRGEDRFSEAFF
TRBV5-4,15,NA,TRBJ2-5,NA,TGTGCCAGCAGCCCCTCGAGGACTCCTGGGGAGACCCAGTACTTC,CASSPSRTPGETQYF
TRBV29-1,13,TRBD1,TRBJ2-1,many,TGCAGCGTTGGACGGAGCAGGGGGTATGAGCAGTTCTTC,CSVGRSRGYEQFF
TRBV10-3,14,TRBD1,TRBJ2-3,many,TGTGCCGCCGGGGGGACAGGGAGAACAGATACGCAGTATTTT,CAAGGTGRTDTQYF
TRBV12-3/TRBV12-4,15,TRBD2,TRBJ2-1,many,TGTGCCAGCAGACCCGGGACTAGCCCCCCCAATGAGCAGTTCTTC,CASRPGTSPPNEQFF
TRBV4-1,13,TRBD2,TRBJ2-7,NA,TGCGCCAGCAGTCGGGACTACGCCTACGAGCAGTACTTC,CASSRDYAYEQYF
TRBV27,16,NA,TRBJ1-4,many,TGTGCCAGCAGTCTATACCCAGGGACAACTAATGAAAAACTGTTTTTT,CASSLYPGTTNEKLFF
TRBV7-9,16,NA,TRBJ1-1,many,TGTGCCAGCAGCCCCTGGCCGGAAGGAATGAACACTGAAGCTTTCTTT,CASSPWPEGMNTEAFF
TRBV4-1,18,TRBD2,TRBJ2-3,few,TGCGCCAGCAGCCAAGATCCCCCTAGCGGGGGAATCACAGATACGCAGTATTTT,CASSQDPPSGGITDTQYF
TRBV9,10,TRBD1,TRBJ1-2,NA,TGTGCCAGCGGAACAGGGGCGGACACCTTC,CASGTGADTF
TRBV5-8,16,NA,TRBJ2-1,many,TGTGCCAGCAGCCGAAGGGGCAGGGGAGAGTACAATGAGCAGTTCTTC,CASSRRGRGEYNEQFF
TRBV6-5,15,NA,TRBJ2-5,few,TGTGCCAGCAGTTACGGGGGGGCCCTACAAGAGACCCAGTACTTC,CASSYGGALQETQYF
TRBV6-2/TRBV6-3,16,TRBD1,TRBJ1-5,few,TGTGCCAGCAGTTACGACCTACAGGGGAGCAATCAGCCCCAGCATTTT,CASSYDLQGSNQPQHF
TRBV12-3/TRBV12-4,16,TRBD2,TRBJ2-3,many,TGTGCCAGCACCCCCGGGCGGGGGGGTAATACAGATACGCAGTATTTT,CASTPGRGGNTDTQYF
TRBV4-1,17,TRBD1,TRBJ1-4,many,TGCGCCAGCAGCCAACCGGACAGGGGGACAACTAATGAAAAACTGTTTTTT,CASSQPDRGTTNEKLFF
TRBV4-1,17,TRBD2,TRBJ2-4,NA,TGCGCCAGCAGACCCACTAGCGGCCAGGTAGCCAAAAACATTCAGTACTTC,CASRPTSGQVAKNIQYF
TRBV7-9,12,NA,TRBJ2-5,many,TGTGCCAGCAGACAGAACCAAGAGACCCAGTACTTC,CASRQNQETQYF